A single sample is the source of the 10 T cell receptor beta chains below, sequenced in a study. TCRdb used MiXCR to reprocess the RT-PCR reads, holding one entry per CDR3 protein. Seen here are hundreds of thousands of distinct CDR3 sequences, 13% to 15% observed once, and the top ten hold 3% to 4.5%. The specimen sequenced was memory CD4+ T cells from blood. All receptors derive from a female donor in good health, serving as a healthy control.

The genes are TRBV7-9 and TRBJ2-3, with D possibly being TRBD2 (6 bases). Germline V gene sequence: CDR1 SEHNR, CDR2 FQNEAQ (reference sequence). The CDR3 runs to 16 residues. Between the trimmed V and J ends, which lost 5 bases and 3 bases, there was a span of 18 bases. CDR3 coding DNA: TGTGCCAGCAGCCCAACTCCGGGGGAGTATACAGATACGCAGTATTTT. It codes for CASSPTPGEYTDTQYF.

The chain has TRBV5-1 and TRBJ2-7, with 9 bases lining up with TRBD1. Germline V lookup: CDR1 SGHRS, CDR2 YFSETQ. Trimming cost V 4 bases and J 5 bases; bases outside gene matches: 7. The CDR3 covers 14 residues. CDR3: CASSKGTGWDEQYF. CDR3 nucleotide sequence: TGCGCCAGCAGCAAAGGGACAGGGTGGGACGAGCAGTACTTC.

The V call is TRBV9, the J call TRBJ2-1, with 8 nucleotides matching TRBD2. The CDR3 covers 15 residues. V shed 4 bases and J 7 bases; nucleotides not matched to a gene: 10. Germline assignment: CDR1 SGDLS and CDR2 YYNGEE. In nucleotides, the CDR3 is TGTGCCAGCAGCCCCGGGGGGGCGGGGCTAAATGAGCAGTTCTTC. Translation: CASSPGGAGLNEQFF.

This clonotype was detected ten times or more. The rearrangement links TRBV6-5 to TRBJ2-1; no definite D call. V was cut by 0 bases and J by 5 bases, with 5 bases left in between. Germline V gene data show CDR1 as MNHEY and CDR2 as SVGAGI. The CDR3 contains 13 residues. The CDR3 loop is CASSYSLNNEQFF. CDR3 nucleotides: TGTGCCAGCAGTTACTCGCTGAACAATGAGCAGTTCTTC.

The rearrangement uses TRBV20-1 and TRBJ1-2; 8 positions agree with TRBD1. The CDR3 covers 13 residues. The J segment lost 11 bases and the V segment lost 8 bases, leaving 16 bases of the junction unmatched. Germline CDR1 reads DFQATT; CDR2 reads SNEGSKA (reference sequence). The CDR3 coding sequence is TGCAGTTCCAGCCACGGGATTAGGACAGGGTACACCTTC. Amino acids: CSSSHGIRTGYTF.

This clonotype was seen at least ten times. This sequence joins TRBV27 and TRBJ2-3; maybe TRBD1 (6 bases). Germline CDR1 MNHEY, CDR2 SMNVEV (reference sequence). Between the trimmed V and J ends, which lost 5 bases and 5 bases, there was a span of 20 bases. The CDR3 length is 16 residues. The CDR3 reads CASSHNREPSLDTQYF. The CDR3 region has the DNA TGTGCCAGCAGTCACAACAGGGAGCCTAGCTTAGATACGCAGTATTTT.

V and J are TRBV5-5 and TRBJ1-4, with no clear D. Germline V gene data show CDR1 as SGHKS and CDR2 as YYEKEE (reference sequence). With 4 bases removed from V and 0 bases from J, the gap between germline ends came to 16 bases. This CDR3 comprises 17 residues. CDR3 region: CASSLAARAATNEKLFF. CDR3 in DNA: TGTGCCAGCAGCCTCGCGGCTCGAGCTGCAACTAATGAAAAACTGTTTTTT.

A single count supports this clonotype. Since a much larger clone is just one base distant, this may be a read error. This rearrangement joins TRBV12-3 or TRBV12-4 to TRBJ1-1; D is uncertain. CDR3 length: 10 amino acids. The CDR3, as DNA: TGTGCCACCCGACGGGTGTCTGCTATCTTT. Protein sequence: CATRRVSAIF.

Many counts were recorded for this clonotype. The chain has TRBV7-2 and TRBJ2-5; tentative D call: TRBD2 (5 bases). CDR1 is SGHTA and CDR2 is FQGNSA in the germline V gene. This CDR3 spans 15 amino acids. Trimming removed 5 bases at V and 2 bases at J, with 15 bases between. CDR3 in amino acids: CASSPGWSGQETQYF. The CDR3 region has the DNA TGTGCCAGCAGCCCCGGTTGGAGCGGACAAGAGACCCAGTACTTC.

The V and J genes are TRBV7-8 and TRBJ2-3; 12 bases map to TRBD2. This CDR3 is 16 amino acids long. Germline lookup yields CDR1 SGHVS and CDR2 FQNEAQ. Trimming removed 3 bases from V and 5 bases from J; junction bases left unmatched: 6. The CDR3 DNA sequence: TGTGCCAGCAGCTTTTCTAGCGGGAGGGCCGAAGATACGCAGTATTTT. Amino acid sequence: CASSFSSGRAEDTQYF.